This T cell receptor beta chain was observed in a study of blood T cell repertoires in COVID-19. On the study more broadly: The United States, Italy and Spain provided the acute and convalescent COVID-19 samples. T cells, B-cell-depleted T cells, or PBMCs supplied cDNA or gDNA.

The repertoire was sequenced with immunoSEQ multiplex PCR; TCRdb's copy has only in-frame clones and lacks some. This sample has tens of thousands of clones, with around 82% found just once. V gave up 2 bases and J gave up 3 bases, with 11 bases separating them. This CDR3 is built from 13 residues. Germline-derived CDR1 and CDR2 are GTSNPN and SVGIG (reference sequence). Sequencing was carried out using peripheral blood. This TCR came from a man older than 75 with active COVID-19. The chain combines TRBV30 with TRBJ2-7; D might be TRBD1 (6 bases). DNA for the CDR3: TGTGCCTGGAGTAGGACAGACAACTACGAGCAGTACTTC. This gives the protein CAWSRTDNYEQYF.